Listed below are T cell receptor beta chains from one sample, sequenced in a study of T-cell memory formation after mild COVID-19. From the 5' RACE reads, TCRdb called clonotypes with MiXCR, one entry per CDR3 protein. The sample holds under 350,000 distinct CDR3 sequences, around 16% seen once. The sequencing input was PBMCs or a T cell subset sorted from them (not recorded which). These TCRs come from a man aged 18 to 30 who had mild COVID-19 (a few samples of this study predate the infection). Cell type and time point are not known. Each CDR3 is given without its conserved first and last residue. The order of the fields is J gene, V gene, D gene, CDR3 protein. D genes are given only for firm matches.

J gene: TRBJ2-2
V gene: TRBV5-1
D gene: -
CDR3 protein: ASRGTTSGPGELF

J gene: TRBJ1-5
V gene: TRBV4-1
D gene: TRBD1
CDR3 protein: ASSQQGAGRPQH

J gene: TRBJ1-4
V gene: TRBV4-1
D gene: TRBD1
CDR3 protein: ASSQVPYKQGAGEKLF

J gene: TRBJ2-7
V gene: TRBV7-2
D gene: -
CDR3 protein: ASSHRLGDSYEQY

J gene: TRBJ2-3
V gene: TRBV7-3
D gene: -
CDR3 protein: ASSIPRDTDTDTQY

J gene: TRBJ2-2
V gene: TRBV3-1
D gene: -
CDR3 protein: ASSQGALMDRTGELF

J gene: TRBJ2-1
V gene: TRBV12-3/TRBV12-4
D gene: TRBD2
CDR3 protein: ASTQTSGPYNEQF

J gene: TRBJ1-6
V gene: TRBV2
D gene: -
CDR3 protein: ASIREVNSPLH

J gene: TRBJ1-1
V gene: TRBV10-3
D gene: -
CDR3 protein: AITGQFNTEAF

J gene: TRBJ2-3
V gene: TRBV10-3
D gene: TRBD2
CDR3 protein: AIRSGGATDTQY

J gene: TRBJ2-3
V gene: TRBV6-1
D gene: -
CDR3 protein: ANQRVWDFTDTQY

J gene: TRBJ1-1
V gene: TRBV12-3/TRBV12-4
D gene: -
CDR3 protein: ASSFNRENTEAF

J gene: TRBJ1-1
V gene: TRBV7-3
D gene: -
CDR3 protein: ASSLIRVGDTEAF

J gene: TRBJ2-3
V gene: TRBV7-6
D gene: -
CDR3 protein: ASSSPAGRPDTQY

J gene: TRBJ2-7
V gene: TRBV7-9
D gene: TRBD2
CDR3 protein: ASSLSGGAGEQY

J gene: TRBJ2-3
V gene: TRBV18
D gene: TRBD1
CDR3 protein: ASSVGQGAGSTDTQY

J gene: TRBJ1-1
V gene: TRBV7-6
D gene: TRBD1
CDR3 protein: ASSLVRTGAGPEAF

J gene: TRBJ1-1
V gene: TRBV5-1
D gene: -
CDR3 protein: ASSLPPDGTTEAF

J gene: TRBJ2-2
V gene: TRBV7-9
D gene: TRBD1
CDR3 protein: ASSHTRDRGTGELF

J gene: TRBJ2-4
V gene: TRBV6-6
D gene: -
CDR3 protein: ASRYQLAKNIQY

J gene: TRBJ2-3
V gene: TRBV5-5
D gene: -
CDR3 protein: ASILGGRADTQY

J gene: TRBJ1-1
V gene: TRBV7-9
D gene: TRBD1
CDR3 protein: ASSLRTGGEAF

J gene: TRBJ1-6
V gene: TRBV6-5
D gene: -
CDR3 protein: ASSYRVISPLH

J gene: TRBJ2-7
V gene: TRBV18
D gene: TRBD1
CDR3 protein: ASSPPWTGRDEQY

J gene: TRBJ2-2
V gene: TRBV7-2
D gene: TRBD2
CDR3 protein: ASSSYFPGLVPGELF

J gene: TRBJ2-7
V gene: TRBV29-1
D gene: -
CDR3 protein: SVEGSDNSRDYEQY

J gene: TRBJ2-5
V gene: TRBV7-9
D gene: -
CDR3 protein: ASSEGETQY

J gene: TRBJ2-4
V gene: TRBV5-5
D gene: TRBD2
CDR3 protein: ASRLTSGGNIQY

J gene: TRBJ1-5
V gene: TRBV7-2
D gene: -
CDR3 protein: ASRGGPNSNQPQH

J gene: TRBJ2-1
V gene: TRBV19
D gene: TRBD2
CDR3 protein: ASSIGLGRSYNEQF

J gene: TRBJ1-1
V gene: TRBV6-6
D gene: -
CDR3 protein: ASSYSVRGPYTEAF

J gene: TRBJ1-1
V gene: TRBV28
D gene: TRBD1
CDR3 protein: ASHRGLRAF

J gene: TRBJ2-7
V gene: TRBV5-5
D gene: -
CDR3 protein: ASSLSTSGISEQY

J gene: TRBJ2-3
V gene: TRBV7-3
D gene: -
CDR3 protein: ASSPDGLARDTQY

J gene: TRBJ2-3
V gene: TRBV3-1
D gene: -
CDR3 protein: ASSLTSSEDTQY

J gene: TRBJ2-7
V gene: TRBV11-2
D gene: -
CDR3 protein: ASSLRGPGFYEQY

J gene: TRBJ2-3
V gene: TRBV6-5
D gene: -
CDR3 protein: ASSWDGSSTDTQY

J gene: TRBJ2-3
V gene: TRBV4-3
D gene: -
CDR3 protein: ASSSQTGATQY

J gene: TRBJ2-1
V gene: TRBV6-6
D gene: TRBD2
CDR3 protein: ASSYSGLAPYNEQF